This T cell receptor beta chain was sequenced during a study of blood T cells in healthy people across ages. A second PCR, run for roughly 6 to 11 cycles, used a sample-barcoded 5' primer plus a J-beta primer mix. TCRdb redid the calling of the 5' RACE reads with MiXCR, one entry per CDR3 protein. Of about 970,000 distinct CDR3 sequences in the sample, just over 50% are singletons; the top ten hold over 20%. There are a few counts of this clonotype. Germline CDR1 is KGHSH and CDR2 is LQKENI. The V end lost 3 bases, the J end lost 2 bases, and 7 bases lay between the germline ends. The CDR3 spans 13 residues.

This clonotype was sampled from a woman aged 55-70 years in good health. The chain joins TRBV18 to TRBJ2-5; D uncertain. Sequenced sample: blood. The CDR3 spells CASSPYVQETQYF. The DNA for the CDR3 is TGTGCCAGCTCACCCTACGTACAAGAGACCCAGTACTTC.